The sequence of this T cell receptor beta chain was determined in a study of blood T cell repertoires in COVID-19. About the research overall: Sites across the United States, Italy and Spain contributed samples from acute and convalescent COVID-19.

Germline CDR1 and CDR2: SGHTS and YDEGEE. The CDR3 has 12 amino acids. Deletions cut 2 bases from V and 5 bases from J, with 7 bases between. Original handling: Estimation of nucleated cell counts relied on the amplification of reference gene primers. The protocol was immunoSEQ multiplex PCR, while the TCRdb copy is restricted to in-frame clones and leaves out a portion. V and J calls plus clone size are reproduced from that table; the DNA served to infer D and trimming. The repertoire holds some 160,000 clones, with 60% to 85% as singletons. Sequenced sample: peripheral blood. The sequence was collected from a man aged 45-65 years with active or convalescent COVID-19. The rearrangement links TRBV5-8 to TRBJ1-2; weak D call: TRBD1 (5 bases). This chain's CDR3 is CASSFDSYGYTF. CDR3 coding DNA: TGTGCCAGCAGCTTTGACAGTTATGGCTACACCTTC.